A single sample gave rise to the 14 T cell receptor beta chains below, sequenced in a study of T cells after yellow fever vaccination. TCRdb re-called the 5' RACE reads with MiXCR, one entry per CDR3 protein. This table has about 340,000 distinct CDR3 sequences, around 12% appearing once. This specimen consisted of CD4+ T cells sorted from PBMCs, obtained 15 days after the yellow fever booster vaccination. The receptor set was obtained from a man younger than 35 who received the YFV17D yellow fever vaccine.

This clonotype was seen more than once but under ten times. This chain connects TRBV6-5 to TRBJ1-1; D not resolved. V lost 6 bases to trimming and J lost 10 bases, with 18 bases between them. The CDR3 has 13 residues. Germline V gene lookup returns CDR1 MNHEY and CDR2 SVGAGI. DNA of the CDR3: TGTGCCAGCAGACCCGTACGGTCAGGACGAGCTTTCTTT. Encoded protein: CASRPVRSGRAFF.

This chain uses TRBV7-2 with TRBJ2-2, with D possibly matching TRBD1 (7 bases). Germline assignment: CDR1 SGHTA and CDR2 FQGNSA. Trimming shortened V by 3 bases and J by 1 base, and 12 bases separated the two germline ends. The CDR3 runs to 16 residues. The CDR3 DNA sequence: TGTGCCAGCAGCTTCGGGGGACAGCGGAACACCGGGGAGCTGTTTTTT. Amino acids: CASSFGGQRNTGELFF.

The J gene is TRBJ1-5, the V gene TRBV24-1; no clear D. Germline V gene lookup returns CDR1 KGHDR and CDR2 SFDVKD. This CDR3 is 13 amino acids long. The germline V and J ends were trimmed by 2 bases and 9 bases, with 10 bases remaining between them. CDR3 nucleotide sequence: TGTGCCACCAGTGATTCCTCCCCGGGGCCCCAGCATTTT. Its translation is CATSDSSPGPQHF.

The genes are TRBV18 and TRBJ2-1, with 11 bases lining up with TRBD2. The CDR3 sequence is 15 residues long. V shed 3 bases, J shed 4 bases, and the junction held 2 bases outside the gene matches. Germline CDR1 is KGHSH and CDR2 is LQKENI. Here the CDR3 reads CASSPSSGGYNEQFF. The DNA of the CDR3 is TGTGCCAGCTCACCCTCTAGCGGGGGGTACAATGAGCAGTTCTTC. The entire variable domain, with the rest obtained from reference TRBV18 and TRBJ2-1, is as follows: NAGVMQNPRHLVRRRGQEARLRCSPMKGHSHVYWYRQLPEEGLKFMVYLQKENIIDESGMPKERFSAEFPKEGPSILRIQQVVRGDSAAYFCASSPSSGGYNEQFFGPGTRLTVL.

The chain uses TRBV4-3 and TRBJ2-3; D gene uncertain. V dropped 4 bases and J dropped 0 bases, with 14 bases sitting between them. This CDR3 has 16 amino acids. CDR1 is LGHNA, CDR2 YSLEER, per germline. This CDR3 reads CASSPAAIPSTDTQYF. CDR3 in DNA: TGCGCCAGCAGCCCTGCAGCGATACCTAGCACAGATACGCAGTATTTT.

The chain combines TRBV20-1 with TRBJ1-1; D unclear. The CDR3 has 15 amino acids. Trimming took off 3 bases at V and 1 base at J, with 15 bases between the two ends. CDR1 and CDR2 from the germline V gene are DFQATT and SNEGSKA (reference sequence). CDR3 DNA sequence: TGCAGTGCTAGGTACTTAAGTTACAGGAACACTGAAGCTTTCTTT. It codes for CSARYLSYRNTEAFF.

CDR3 in amino acids: CSASRTASSYEQYF. The CDR3 DNA reads TGCAGTGCTTCCCGGACAGCAAGCTCCTACGAGCAGTACTTC. The rearrangement joins TRBV20-1 to TRBJ2-7; D is perhaps TRBD1 (6 bases). Germline V gene sequence: CDR1 DFQATT, CDR2 SNEGSKA (reference sequence). CDR3 length equals 14 residues. V dropped 5 bases and J dropped 0 bases, with 14 bases sitting between them.

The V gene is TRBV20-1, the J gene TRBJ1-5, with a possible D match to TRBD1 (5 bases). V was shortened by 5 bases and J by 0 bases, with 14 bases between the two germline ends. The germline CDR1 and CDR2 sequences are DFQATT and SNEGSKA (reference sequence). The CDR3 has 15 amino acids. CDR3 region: CSAGDGSYSNQPQHF. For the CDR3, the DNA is TGCAGTGCTGGGGACGGAAGCTATAGCAATCAGCCCCAGCATTTT.

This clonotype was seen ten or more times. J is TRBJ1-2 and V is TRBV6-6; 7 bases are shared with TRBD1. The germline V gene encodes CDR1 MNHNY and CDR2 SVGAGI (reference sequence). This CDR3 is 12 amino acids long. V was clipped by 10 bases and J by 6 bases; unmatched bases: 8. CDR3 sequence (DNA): TGTGCCATCTCCGTAGGGGGCGATGGCTACACCTTC. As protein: CAISVGGDGYTF.

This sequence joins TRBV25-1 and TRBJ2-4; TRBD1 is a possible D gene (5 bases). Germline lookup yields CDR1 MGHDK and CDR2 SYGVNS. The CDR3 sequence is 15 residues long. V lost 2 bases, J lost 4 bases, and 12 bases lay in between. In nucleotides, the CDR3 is TGTGCCAGCAGTGAAGCGTCAGGGCCGAAAAACATTCAGTACTTC. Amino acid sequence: CASSEASGPKNIQYF.

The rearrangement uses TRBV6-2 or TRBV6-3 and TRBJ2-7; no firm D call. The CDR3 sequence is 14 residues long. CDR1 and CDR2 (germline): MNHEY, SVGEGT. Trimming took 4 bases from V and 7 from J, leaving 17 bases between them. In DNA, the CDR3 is TGTGCCAGCAGTTTTGCCGGAAGGGATTTGGAGCAGTACGTC. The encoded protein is CASSFAGRDLEQYV.

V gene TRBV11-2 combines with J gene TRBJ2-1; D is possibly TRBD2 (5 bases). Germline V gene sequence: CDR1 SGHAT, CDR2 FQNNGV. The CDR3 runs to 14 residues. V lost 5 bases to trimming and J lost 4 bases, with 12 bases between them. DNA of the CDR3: TGTGCCAGCAGCACCCTGACTACTTACAATGAGCAGTTCTTC. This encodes CASSTLTTYNEQFF.

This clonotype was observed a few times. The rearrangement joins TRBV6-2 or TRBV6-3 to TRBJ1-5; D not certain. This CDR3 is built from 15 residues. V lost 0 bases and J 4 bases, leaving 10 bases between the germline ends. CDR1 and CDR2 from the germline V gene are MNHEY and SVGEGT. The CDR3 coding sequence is TGTGCCAGCAGTTACTCTTCCAGAGCTAATCAGCCCCAGCATTTT. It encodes CASSYSSRANQPQHF.

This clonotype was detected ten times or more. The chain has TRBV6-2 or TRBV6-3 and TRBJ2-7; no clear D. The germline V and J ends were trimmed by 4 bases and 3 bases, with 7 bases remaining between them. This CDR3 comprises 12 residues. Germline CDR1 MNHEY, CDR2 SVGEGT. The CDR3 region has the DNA TGTGCCAGCAGTTCAGAATTCTACGAGCAGTACTTC. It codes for CASSSEFYEQYF.